The 23 T cell receptor beta chains below all came from one sample that was sequenced in a study of neurological immune-mediated disorders. TCRdb fed the 5' RACE reads into MiXCR, producing one record per CDR3 protein. The sample yields about 76,000 distinct CDR3 sequences, approximately 17% seen once. Sequencing was performed on PBMCs. The receptors come from a woman aged 40 to 50 in good health.

There are many counts of this clonotype. This sequence joins TRBV6-5 and TRBJ1-2; D possibly corresponds to TRBD1 (5 bases). CDR1 and CDR2 from the germline V gene are MNHEY and SVGAGI. This CDR3 region has 13 residues. V dropped 6 bases and J dropped 0 bases, with 8 bases sitting between them. The CDR3 reads CASSDSPNYGYTF. In nucleotides, the CDR3 is TGTGCCAGCAGCGACAGTCCTAACTATGGCTACACCTTC.

This clonotype came up many times. This chain links TRBV12-3 or TRBV12-4 with TRBJ2-5; 7 positions agree with TRBD1. The trim removed 6 bases at V and 2 bases at J, leaving 3 bases unmatched. The CDR3 totals 13 residues. The CDR3: CASRQTGQETQYF. CDR3 DNA sequence: TGTGCCAGCAGACAGACAGGGCAAGAGACCCAGTACTTC.

This clonotype was counted at least ten times. This rearrangement joins TRBV10-3 to TRBJ2-1, with D perhaps TRBD1 (7 bases). This CDR3 contains 19 residues. CDR1 is ENHRY, CDR2 SYGVKD, per germline. V was cut by 0 bases and J by 6 bases, with 24 bases left in between. CDR3 in amino acids: CAISESSGGGPAGSNEQFF. DNA for the CDR3: TGTGCCATCAGTGAGTCGTCTGGAGGGGGCCCGGCTGGTAGCAATGAGCAGTTCTTC.

Comments on this clonotype: A much larger clone is a single base away; this may be a read error. The V gene is TRBV3-2, the J gene TRBJ1-2. TRBV3-2 is tagged as a pseudogene. The CDR3 has 14 residues. The CDR3 is CASSRGKNNYCYTF. The CDR3 bases are TGTGCCAGCAGCCGAGGGAAGAATAACTATTGCTACACCTTC.

This clonotype was found many times. This chain links TRBV20-1 with TRBJ2-7; TRBD1 is a possible D gene (5 bases). The CDR3 loop spans 13 amino acids. Germline V lookup: CDR1 DFQATT, CDR2 SNEGSKA (reference sequence). The CDR3 bases are TGCAGTGCTAGAGGCAGGGTCTCCCACGAGCAGTACGTC. Its translation: CSARGRVSHEQYV.

This clonotype was seen many times. The rearrangement uses TRBV6-2 or TRBV6-3 and TRBJ2-1; possibly TRBD1 or TRBD2 for D (6 bases each). V was cut by 7 bases and J by 6 bases, with 19 bases left in between. Germline V gene sequence: CDR1 MNHEY, CDR2 SVGEGT. CDR3 length: 15 amino acids. CDR3 nucleotide sequence: TGTGCCAGCACCTCTGACGGGGGCTTAGGCAATGAGCAGTTCTTC. It codes for CASTSDGGLGNEQFF.

This clonotype was recorded many times. The chain's CDR3 is CASGLLVGDQETQYF. In nucleotides, the CDR3 is TGTGCCAGCGGACTACTAGTAGGGGACCAAGAGACCCAGTACTTC. The rearrangement uses TRBV6-1 and TRBJ2-5; TRBD2 might be the D (6 bases). CDR1 and CDR2 from the germline V gene are MNHNS and SASEGT. The CDR3 is made up of 15 amino acids. The V end lost 8 bases, the J end lost 0 bases, and 16 bases lay between the germline ends.

This clonotype was seen repeatedly, ten times or more. The chain has TRBV3-1 and TRBJ2-5, with 9 bases lining up with TRBD2. Germline loops: CDR1 LGHDT, CDR2 YNNKEL (reference sequence). V lost 4 bases to trimming and J lost 5 bases; unmatched junction nucleotides: 11. There are 16 residues in the CDR3. The chain's CDR3 is CASSLWRGGSRETQYF. The CDR3 DNA sequence: TGTGCCAGCAGCCTCTGGCGGGGGGGTTCGAGGGAGACCCAGTACTTC.

This clonotype was counted many times. The chain uses TRBV6-1 and TRBJ2-5; 8 bases are shared with TRBD1. V dropped 4 bases and J dropped 5; count of bases not matched to a gene: 6. Germline lookup yields CDR1 MNHNS and CDR2 SASEGT. The CDR3 sequence is 14 residues long. Here the CDR3 DNA reads TGTGCCAGCAGTGTGCAGGGGGCGCGGGAGACCCAGTACTTC. Protein: CASSVQGARETQYF.

This clonotype was seen many times. The chain joins TRBV20-1 to TRBJ1-5; TRBD1 aligns across 10 bases. V gave up 6 bases and J gave up 5 bases; unmatched junction bases: 7. CDR3 length equals 14 residues. CDR1 and CDR2 (germline): DFQATT, SNEGSKA (reference sequence). The CDR3, as DNA: TGCAGTGCCCGACGGACAGGGGGAGATCAGCCCCAGCATTTT. It codes for CSARRTGGDQPQHF.

This clonotype was observed a handful of times. The rearrangement joins TRBV20-1 to TRBJ2-3; D not certain. The CDR3 runs to 11 residues. The V gene's germline CDR1 is DFQATT and CDR2 SNEGSKA (reference sequence). Trimming stripped 5 bases from V and 4 bases from J, with 7 bases between. This CDR3 is CSAEVADTQYF. The CDR3 nucleotides are TGCAGTGCTGAGGTGGCAGATACGCAGTATTTT.

The count of this clonotype is one. The chain recombines TRBV7-2 with TRBJ2-1; 8 bases match TRBD1. The CDR3 covers 17 residues. The J segment lost 4 bases and the V segment lost 1 base, leaving 9 bases of the junction unmatched. Germline assignment: CDR1 SGHTA and CDR2 FQGNSA. The CDR3 nucleotides are TGTGCCAGCAGCTTAGTGGCGGGGACAGGTGGTTACAATGAGCAGTTCTTC. It yields the protein CASSLVAGTGGYNEQFF.

The table lists this clonotype with many counts. V usage is TRBV7-8 and J usage is TRBJ2-1; 7 bases map to TRBD1. The CDR3 contains 15 residues. Germline trimming cut 0 bases from V and 5 bases from J; bases unmatched to any gene: 4. In germline, CDR1 is SGHVS, CDR2 FQNEAQ. The CDR3 sequence is CASSLATGLDNEQFF. In DNA, the CDR3 is TGTGCCAGCAGCTTAGCGACAGGGTTAGACAATGAGCAGTTCTTC.

The chain links TRBV20-1 to TRBJ2-3; D unclear. The CDR3 runs 11 residues. The germline gives CDR1 DFQATT, CDR2 SNEGSKA (reference sequence). V was shortened by 5 bases and J by 6 bases, with 9 bases between the two germline ends. This chain's CDR3 is CSADVKDTQYF. DNA of the CDR3: TGCAGTGCTGATGTTAAGGATACGCAGTATTTT.

This clonotype was recorded at least ten times. CDR3 region: CASSFFRENEQFF. As DNA, the CDR3 is TGTGCCAGCAGCTTTTTCAGGGAGAATGAGCAGTTCTTC. V and J are TRBV11-1 and TRBJ2-1; D is tentatively TRBD1 or TRBD2 (5 bases each). Trimming removed 3 bases from V and 7 bases from J, with 10 bases in between. Germline CDR1 and CDR2: SGHAT and FQDESV (reference sequence). The CDR3 runs 13 residues.

This clonotype was seen repeatedly, ten times or more. The V gene is TRBV3-1, the J gene TRBJ1-2, with 8 bases identical to TRBD1. V lost 1 base and J lost 8; bases outside the gene matches: 6. This CDR3 is built from 14 residues. The germline CDR1 and CDR2 sequences are LGHDT and YNNKEL (reference sequence). CDR3 nucleotides: TGTGCCAGCAGCCAAGGGACAGGGACCAAAGGCTACACCTTC. Its translation: CASSQGTGTKGYTF.

This clonotype showed up many times. This rearrangement joins TRBV7-9 to TRBJ2-7, with D tentatively TRBD2 (6 bases). Germline loops: CDR1 SEHNR, CDR2 FQNEAQ (reference sequence). Trimming cost V 0 bases and J 6 bases, with 12 bases left between them. The CDR3 has 14 amino acids. The CDR3: CASSLAEGRGEQYF. The CDR3 region has the DNA TGTGCCAGCAGCTTAGCGGAGGGAAGGGGCGAGCAGTACTTC.

This clonotype appeared many times. The V and J genes are TRBV5-1 and TRBJ1-2; no reliable D call. The CDR3 spans 16 residues. Germline V gives CDR1 SGHRS, CDR2 YFSETQ. V was cut by 7 bases and J by 7 bases, with 26 bases left in between. The CDR3 DNA reads as TGCGCCAGCTCTACGACCGGGCAGGCCCTAAGTAGTGGCTACACCTTC. Amino acid sequence: CASSTTGQALSSGYTF.

The chain is built from TRBV18 and TRBJ2-1; 14 nucleotides agree with TRBD2. In germline, CDR1 is KGHSH, CDR2 LQKENI. The CDR3 length is 15 residues. After removal of 3 bases from V and 9 bases from J, the junction contained 4 bases not matched to a gene. The CDR3 is CASSPGLAGGGEQFF. CDR3 coding DNA: TGTGCCAGCTCACCCGGACTAGCGGGAGGTGGTGAGCAGTTCTTC.

This clonotype has at least ten counts. CDR3 amino acids: CASSLQGAGPNEQFF. The CDR3 nucleotides are TGTGCCAGCAGTTTGCAGGGGGCCGGGCCCAATGAGCAGTTCTTC. The chain recombines TRBV5-6 with TRBJ2-1; 8 nucleotides match TRBD1. The CDR3 is 15 residues long. Germline CDR1 SGHDT, CDR2 YYEEEE. The J segment lost 6 bases and the V segment lost 5 bases, leaving 10 bases of the junction unmatched. Complete variable domain (other parts from reference TRBV5-6 and TRBJ2-1): DAGVTQSPTHLIKTRGQQVTLRCSPKSGHDTVSWYQQALGQGPQFIFQYYEEEERQRGNFPDRFSGHQFPNYSSELNVNALLLGDSALYLCASSLQGAGPNEQFFGPGTRLTVL.

This clonotype was detected many times. The gene calls are TRBV24-1 and TRBJ1-5; no reliable D call. Germline V CDR1 and CDR2: KGHDR, SFDVKD. The CDR3 contains 13 residues. V was pared by 4 bases and J by 6 bases, with 9 bases between. CDR3 sequence: CATSDRRGQPQHF. The CDR3 DNA follows: TGTGCCACCAGTGACCGGCGGGGTCAGCCCCAGCATTTT.

The chain recombines TRBV20-1 with TRBJ2-2; 10 bases fit TRBD2. Germline loops: CDR1 DFQATT, CDR2 SNEGSKA (reference sequence). The CDR3 contains 15 residues. Unmatched junction bases numbered 5, after V lost 6 bases and J lost 1 base. The CDR3 region is CSAGASGRNTGELFF. In DNA form, the CDR3 reads TGCAGTGCCGGTGCTAGCGGGAGGAACACCGGGGAGCTGTTTTTT.

This clonotype appeared many times. V usage is TRBV4-3 and J usage is TRBJ2-6; TRBD2 might be the D (6 bases). The germline V gene has CDR1 LGHNA and CDR2 YSLEER. V was pared by 0 bases and J by 4 bases, with 16 bases between. The CDR3 contains 18 residues. CDR3 in DNA: TGCGCCAGCAGCCAAGAATATCAGGGACTTTGGGGGGCCAACGTCCTGACTTTC. It translates to CASSQEYQGLWGANVLTF.